The T cell receptor (beta chain) under discussion was sequenced for a study of T cell repertoires and Cas9 in healthy adults listed by TCRdb under 2018. In the study overall: Multi-effector potency, cytotoxicity and lineage determination within the CD4 and CD8 compartments were characterized for SpCas9-reactive T cells. The study looked at preexisting T cell immunity to the Streptococcus pyogenes Cas9 nuclease (SpCas9), which is used in CRISPR gene editing. What the authors observed across the whole study: In vitro, SpCas9-reactive regulatory T cells were reported to reduce the proliferation and function of SpCas9-reactive effector T cells.

Receptor libraries were prepared by the immunoSEQ multiplex PCR assay. TCRdb carries this immuneACCESS record with in-frame sequences only. Its versions omit some clonotypes, under half of them owing to an unresolved V gene in the studies checked, with the rest unexplained. This sample comprises 20,000 to 25,000 clones, 90% of them detected only once. Around 0.71% of the sample comes from the top ten. Regarding this clone: This receptor's antigen is unknown. No much larger clone is present one base from it, and per-base qualities are unavailable.

Healthy humans served as the donors. Trimming accounts for 6 bases at V and 6 bases at J, while the number of junction bases matched to no gene is 7. CDR1 and CDR2, looked up from the germline V gene, are MNHNS and SASEGT. The CDR3, cysteine through phenylalanine, is 14 amino acids long. Only CDR3 DNA remains: 42 bases, in frame from the first base. This receptor was identified in a human donor in good health. The sequence joins TRBV6-1 to TRBJ1-5; TRBD1 lines up with 8 middle nucleotides. Sample: CD4+ effector T cells (CD127+, CD25-, CD137-, CD154-) from PBMCs; culture status not recorded. The CDR3 region has the sequence CASSPDRGSQPQHF. The nucleotide sequence is TGTGCCAGCAGCCCCGACAGGGGAAGTCAGCCCCAGCATTTT.